The 17 T cell receptor beta chains in this list originate from one sample, sequenced in a study of blood T cell repertoires in COVID-19. Clones were sequenced by immunoSEQ multiplex PCR, and TCRdb holds only the in-frame ones, with some missing. This table has tens of thousands of clones, more than 75% appearing once. The sample was peripheral blood. These TCRs come from a woman at least 80 years old with acute or convalescent COVID-19.

The chain recombines TRBV19 with TRBJ1-2; 8 bases match TRBD1. The CDR3 extends over 15 amino acids. The V and J ends lost 1 base and 13 bases, in that order; junction bases with no gene match: 14. Germline lookup yields CDR1 LNHDA and CDR2 SQIVND (reference sequence). The CDR3 nucleotides read TGTGCCAGTAGTATAGGAGGGGCCGACAGGGGCGAAGCCACCTTC. Residues: CASSIGGADRGEATF.

The rearrangement links TRBV20-1 to TRBJ1-6; 8 nucleotides line up with TRBD1. CDR1 and CDR2 (germline): DFQATT, SNEGSKA (reference sequence). The CDR3 sequence is 17 residues long. V shed 3 bases and J 7 bases; nucleotides not matched to a gene: 14. CDR3 DNA: TGCAGTGCTAGTCGGCAGGGGGCAATCTTGGGAAATTCACCCCTCCACTTT. Amino acid sequence: CSASRQGAILGNSPLHF.

The table lists this clone with a few counts. The chain couples TRBV6-5 to TRBJ1-4, with TRBD1 matching over 10 bases. There are 15 residues in the CDR3. The germline gives CDR1 MNHEY, CDR2 SVGAGI. Trimming cost V 6 bases and J 8 bases; bases outside gene matches: 9. The CDR3 DNA is TGTGCCAGCAGCCAAGGGGACAGGGGTAGAGAAAAACTGTTTTTT. Translated: CASSQGDRGREKLFF.

This chain uses TRBV18 with TRBJ1-5; D gene ambiguous. Per germline, CDR1 KGHSH and CDR2 LQKENI. V lost 5 bases to trimming and J lost 5 bases, with 10 bases between them. The CDR3 covers 13 residues. The CDR3 loop reads CASSFQSDQPQHF. The CDR3 DNA follows: TGTGCCAGCTCATTTCAGAGCGATCAGCCCCAGCATTTT.

The genes are TRBV18 and TRBJ1-5, with D hard to call. There are 13 residues in the CDR3. V shed 3 bases and J shed 4 bases, with 7 bases lying between them. Germline lookup yields CDR1 KGHSH and CDR2 LQKENI. The CDR3, as DNA: TGTGCCAGCTCACCTCAGGATAATCAGCCCCAGCATTTT. Translating gives CASSPQDNQPQHF.

The gene calls are TRBV5-1 and TRBJ1-1; 8 bases fit TRBD1. The germline CDR1 and CDR2 sequences are SGHRS and YFSETQ. V shed 4 bases, J shed 0 bases, and the junction held 2 bases outside the gene matches. CDR3 size: 14 residues. CDR3 DNA sequence: TGCGCCAGCAGCGCGACAGGGGTGAACACTGAAGCTTTCTTT. The encoded protein is CASSATGVNTEAFF. The full variable domain, completed using reference TRBV5-1 and TRBJ1-1, is KAGVTQTPRYLIKTRGQQVTLSCSPISGHRSVSWYQQTPGQGLQFLFEYFSETQRNKGNFPGRFSGRQFSNSRSEMNVSTLELGDSALYLCASSATGVNTEAFFGQGTRLTVV.

The V gene is TRBV19, the J gene TRBJ2-7; a possible D gene is TRBD2 (5 bases). CDR3 length: 14 residues. Germline CDR1 LNHDA, CDR2 SQIVND (reference sequence). V lost 3 bases, J lost 4 bases, and 13 bases lay in between. This CDR3 is CASSIEEGKYEQYF. The CDR3, as DNA: TGTGCCAGTAGTATTGAAGAGGGAAAATACGAGCAGTACTTC.

The chain combines TRBV7-3 with TRBJ2-7, with 7 bases identical to TRBD2. Germline CDR1 SGHTA, CDR2 FQGTGA. V trimming: 5 bases; J trimming: 1 base; junction bases outside the gene matches: 8. The CDR3 length is 15 residues. CDR3 sequence (DNA): TGTGCCAGCAGCCTCCGGGGGGAAACTTCCTACGAGCAGTACTTC. Its translation: CASSLRGETSYEQYF. Full variable domain (remainder filled in from reference TRBV7-3 and TRBJ2-7): GAGVSQTPSNKVTEKGKYVELRCDPISGHTALYWYRQSLGQGPEFLIYFQGTGAADDSGLPNDRFFAVRPEGSVSTLKIQRTERGDSAVYLCASSLRGETSYEQYFGPGTRLTVT.

CDR3 sequence reads: CASSIRGQPQHF. In DNA, the CDR3 is TGTGCCAGCAGTATCAGAGGACAGCCCCAGCATTTT. J is TRBJ1-5 and V is TRBV6-5; D is ambiguous. Germline CDR1 reads MNHEY; CDR2 reads SVGAGI. V dropped 5 bases and J dropped 7 bases, with 9 bases sitting between them. The CDR3 loop spans 12 amino acids.

The V and J genes are TRBV11-2 and TRBJ1-2; D possibly corresponds to TRBD1 (6 bases). V lost 2 bases and J lost 10, with 14 bases in between. Germline V gives CDR1 SGHAT, CDR2 FQNNGV. The CDR3 length is 13 residues. CDR3 loop: CASSLYRGIDYTF. The CDR3, as DNA: TGTGCCAGCAGCTTATATAGGGGGATTGACTACACCTTC.

The CDR3 reads CASSTRDSLSYGYTF. In DNA form, the CDR3 reads TGTGCCAGCAGCACTCGGGACAGCCTTTCCTATGGCTACACCTTC. The chain employs TRBV3-1 (or the pseudogene TRBV3-2) and TRBJ1-2; TRBD1 aligns across 7 bases. This CDR3 spans 15 amino acids. Germline values: CDR1 LGHDT, CDR2 YNNKEL (reference sequence). J lost 4 bases, V lost 5 bases, and 10 bases had no gene match.

This chain connects TRBV4-2 to TRBJ2-7, with 9 bases identical to TRBD2. CDR3 size: 16 residues. The J segment lost 3 bases and the V segment lost 0 bases, leaving 6 bases of the junction unmatched. Germline CDR1 reads LGHNA; CDR2 reads YNFKEQ. The CDR3 nucleotides are TGTGCCAGCAGCCAAGAGGGGACTAGCAATCGCTACGAGCAGTACTTC. Its translation is CASSQEGTSNRYEQYF.

V usage is TRBV4-3 and J usage is TRBJ2-3; 8 nucleotides match TRBD2. Germline CDR1 is LGHNA and CDR2 is YSLEER. Trimming removed 0 bases from V and 1 base from J; junction bases left unmatched: 15. The CDR3 consists of 20 residues. The CDR3 nucleotides are TGCGCCAGCAGCCAAGATCTTCCAGCGGGGGCTTATCACGGCACAGATACGCAGTATTTT. Amino acid sequence: CASSQDLPAGAYHGTDTQYF.

This clone turned up a few times. The V and J genes are TRBV4-3 and TRBJ1-6; no firm D call. CDR3 size: 15 residues. The germline gives CDR1 LGHNA, CDR2 YSLEER. The V end lost 4 bases, the J end lost 0 bases, and 7 bases lay between the germline ends. The CDR3 bases are TGCGCCAGCAGCCCGGGGAGCTCCTATAATTCACCCCTCCACTTT. This codes for CASSPGSSYNSPLHF.

This clone was seen more than once but under ten times. The J gene is TRBJ2-5, the V gene TRBV11-3, with D unresolved. The CDR3 length is 11 residues. The germline V gene has CDR1 SGHNT and CDR2 YENEEA. Trimming took off 5 bases at V and 7 bases at J, with 8 bases between the two ends. CDR3 amino acids: CASSPRGTQYF. CDR3 bases: TGTGCCAGCAGCCCACGCGGGACCCAGTACTTC.

CDR3 residues: CASSLGQYQPQHF. CDR3 DNA sequence: TGTGCCAGCTCACTGGGACAGTATCAGCCCCAGCATTTT. The genes are TRBV18 and TRBJ1-5; 7 positions match TRBD1. Germline trimming cut 4 bases from V and 5 bases from J; bases unmatched to any gene: 2. Germline-derived CDR1 and CDR2 are KGHSH and LQKENI. The CDR3 length is 13 residues.

This clone was counted a single time. V usage is TRBV5-5 and J usage is TRBJ2-2; tentatively, D is TRBD2 (6 bases). The CDR3 is made up of 16 amino acids. V lost 4 bases and J lost 7, with 20 bases in between. In germline, CDR1 is SGHKS, CDR2 YYEKEE (reference sequence). The CDR3 protein is CASSQSFSGSGGELFF. The CDR3 coding sequence is TGTGCCAGCAGCCAAAGCTTCTCCGGGAGTGGCGGGGAGCTGTTTTTT.